The 30 T cell receptor beta chains listed next were all sequenced from one sample in a study of cytomegalovirus exposure and HLA in healthy donors. The PCR made use of 60 Vbeta and 13 Jbeta primers. Clones were read by immunoSEQ multiplex PCR, and TCRdb kept only the in-frame ones, dropping some. The profile shows 160,000 or so clones, 80% to 90% of them singletons. The sample was PBMCs. All receptors come from a man aged 50 or older in good health and CMV-seropositive.

The chain recombines TRBV7-2 with TRBJ1-3; no reliable D call. Germline values: CDR1 SGHTA, CDR2 FQGNSA. Deletions cut 2 bases from V and 0 bases from J, with 20 bases between. CDR3 length equals 19 residues. The CDR3 protein is CASSLLSLAGAISGNTIYF. DNA for the CDR3: TGTGCCAGCAGCTTACTCTCCTTGGCAGGCGCAATCTCTGGAAACACCATATATTTT.

V and J are TRBV29-1 and TRBJ2-1, with 10 positions matching TRBD2. This CDR3 region has 15 residues. Trimming cost V 0 bases and J 9 bases; bases outside gene matches: 8. From germline, CDR1 is SQVTM and CDR2 ANQGSEA. CDR3 residues: CSVEDGLAEVGEQFF. DNA of the CDR3: TGCAGCGTTGAAGATGGACTAGCGGAGGTGGGTGAGCAGTTCTTC.

The chain employs TRBV20-1 and TRBJ1-1, with unresolved D. The CDR3 is 9 amino acids. Germline V CDR1 and CDR2: DFQATT, SNEGSKA (reference sequence). V lost 3 bases and J 10 bases, leaving 6 bases between the germline ends. DNA for the CDR3: TGCAGTGCTAGGGGAGCAGCTTTCTTT. Translating gives CSARGAAFF.

The chain has TRBV18 and TRBJ2-1; weak D call: TRBD1 (6 bases). Germline-derived CDR1 and CDR2 are KGHSH and LQKENI. This CDR3 is 15 amino acids long. V lost 1 base and J 2 bases, leaving 9 bases between the germline ends. The CDR3 sequence is CASSPQDSAYNEQFF. DNA of the CDR3: TGTGCCAGCTCACCACAGGACAGCGCCTACAATGAGCAGTTCTTC.

There are a few counts of this clone. The chain links TRBV12-2 to TRBJ2-2; the table gives TRBD2 as D, unverified against the DNA. TRBV12-2 is described as a pseudogene. The CDR3 loop spans 17 amino acids. The CDR3 DNA reads as TGTGCAAGTCGCCCCAGCGGGTGGGATGTAAACACCGGGGAGCTGTTTTTT. Protein product: CASRPSGWDVNTGELFF.

The V and J genes are TRBV5-4 and TRBJ1-2; no reliable D call. Germline CDR1 SGHNT, CDR2 YYREEE (reference sequence). This CDR3 has 15 residues. V was clipped by 0 bases and J by 2 bases, with 11 bases between them. Here the CDR3 reads CASSLEGSLNYGYTF. The CDR3 nucleotides are TGTGCCAGCAGCTTGGAAGGGAGTTTGAACTATGGCTACACCTTC. Variable domain in full (rest from reference TRBV5-4 and TRBJ1-2): ETGVTQSPTHLIKTRGQQVTLRCSSQSGHNTVSWYQQALGQGPQFIFQYYREEENGRGNFPPRFSGLQFPNYSSELNVNALELDDSALYLCASSLEGSLNYGYTFGSGTRLTVV.

The rearrangement links TRBV7-2 to TRBJ2-1; TRBD1 matches 7 bases. From germline, CDR1 is SGHTA and CDR2 FQGNSA. The CDR3 covers 13 residues. V dropped 5 bases and J dropped 12; count of bases not matched to a gene: 10. Here the CDR3 reads CASSPWDSPTQFF. In nucleotides, the CDR3 is TGTGCCAGCAGCCCATGGGACAGCCCAACGCAGTTCTTC.

There are a few counts of this clone. This chain connects TRBV11-3 to TRBJ2-3; no clear D gene. Trimming left V 5 bases short and J 2 bases short, with 11 bases between. In germline, CDR1 is SGHNT, CDR2 YENEEA. The CDR3 runs to 14 residues. CDR3 protein: CASSPSGSTDTQYF. CDR3 DNA: TGTGCCAGCAGCCCCTCCGGGTCCACAGATACGCAGTATTTT.

This clone was observed a single time. This chain uses TRBV25-1 with TRBJ2-2, with 8 bases identical to TRBD2. There are 13 residues in the CDR3. The trim removed 6 bases at V and 4 bases at J, leaving 1 base unmatched. Germline V lookup: CDR1 MGHDK, CDR2 SYGVNS. This CDR3 reads CASSLAGTGELFF. CDR3 bases: TGTGCCAGCAGCCTAGCGGGCACCGGGGAGCTGTTTTTT.

As for this clone: The same CDR3 can be traced to other DNA sequences in this sample. The chain employs TRBV5-1 and TRBJ2-7; 7 bases match TRBD2. V trimming: 0 bases; J trimming: 3 bases; junction bases outside the gene matches: 6. Germline lookup yields CDR1 SGHRS and CDR2 YFSETQ. The CDR3 consists of 15 residues. Here the CDR3 DNA reads TGCGCCAGCAGCTTGGAATCTAGCGGACACTACGAGCAGTACTTC. It is translated as CASSLESSGHYEQYF.

The sample holds one count of this clone. The chain combines TRBV6-6 with TRBJ1-2; TRBD1 agrees at 7 bases. Germline V gene data show CDR1 as MNHNY and CDR2 as SVGAGI (reference sequence). The CDR3 loop spans 13 amino acids. V dropped 8 bases and J dropped 3; count of bases not matched to a gene: 6. CDR3 region: CASLRGEDYGYTF. DNA for the CDR3: TGTGCCAGCCTCAGGGGGGAAGACTATGGCTACACCTTC.

The V gene is TRBV7-8, the J gene TRBJ1-1; D remains unclear. Germline V gene data show CDR1 as SGHVS and CDR2 as FQNEAQ. Trimming stripped 1 base from V and 3 bases from J, with 9 bases between. There are 14 residues in the CDR3. The CDR3 protein is CASSLVVRDTEAFF. CDR3 coding DNA: TGTGCCAGCAGCTTAGTGGTTCGGGACACTGAAGCTTTCTTT.

This clone was picked up a small number of times. The V gene is TRBV28, the J gene TRBJ2-1, with 7 bases that match TRBD1. Per the germline V gene, CDR1 is MDHEN and CDR2 is SYDVKM. The V and J ends lost 4 bases and 2 bases, in that order; junction bases with no gene match: 8. This CDR3 is built from 16 residues. The CDR3 sequence is CASSSTRDRPYNEQFF. CDR3 coding DNA: TGTGCCAGCAGTTCAACCCGGGACAGACCCTACAATGAGCAGTTCTTC. The whole variable domain, filled in from reference TRBV28 and TRBJ2-1, reads DVKVTQSSRYLVKRTGEKVFLECVQDMDHENMFWYRQDPGLGLRLIYFSYDVKMKEKGDIPEGYSVSREKKERFSLILESASTNQTSMYLCASSSTRDRPYNEQFFGPGTRLTVL.

The chain joins TRBV19 to TRBJ1-2; D not certain. The V end lost 5 bases, the J end lost 4 bases, and 8 bases lay between the germline ends. Germline V CDR1 and CDR2: LNHDA, SQIVND (reference sequence). This CDR3 comprises 12 residues. The chain's CDR3 is CASSLRRYGYTF. The CDR3 DNA reads as TGTGCCAGTAGTCTGCGTCGCTATGGCTACACCTTC.

This chain links TRBV11-3 with TRBJ2-2, with D tentatively TRBD1 (6 bases). The CDR3 covers 16 residues. V dropped 4 bases and J dropped 6 bases, with 18 bases sitting between them. Looked up from germline, CDR1 is SGHNT and CDR2 is YENEEA. CDR3 nucleotides: TGTGCCAGCAGCTCTGGGACCAACAGGGTACCCGGGGAGCTGTTTTTT. It specifies CASSSGTNRVPGELFF.

The chain links TRBV5-4 to TRBJ2-3; the match to TRBD1 covers 9 bases. CDR1 is SGHNT and CDR2 is YYREEE in the germline V gene (reference sequence). Trimming cost V 6 bases and J 2 bases; bases outside gene matches: 7. CDR3 length: 15 residues. The CDR3: CASNAGTGYTDTQYF. In DNA, the CDR3 is TGTGCCAGCAACGCCGGGACAGGGTACACAGATACGCAGTATTTT.

As concerns this clone: At one end the junction does not follow the germline gene, possibly because of a read error. The V gene is TRBV15, the J gene TRBJ2-7, with D hard to call. Per germline, CDR1 LNHNV and CDR2 YYDKDF (reference sequence). This CDR3 contains 12 residues. The CDR3 loop reads CATSRDTLPPNF. Written as DNA, the CDR3 is TGTGCCACCAGCAGAGATACGCTCCCCCCTAACTTC.

The J gene is TRBJ2-2, the V gene TRBV19; TRBD1 agrees at 8 bases. Germline assignment: CDR1 LNHDA and CDR2 SQIVND (reference sequence). The CDR3 runs 14 residues. V lost 6 bases, J lost 3 bases, and 3 bases stayed unmatched. The CDR3 is CASSRQGHTGELFF. CDR3 DNA sequence: TGTGCCAGTAGCCGACAGGGGCACACCGGGGAGCTGTTTTTT.

The rearrangement uses TRBV4-3 and TRBJ2-1; TRBD2 agrees at 13 bases. CDR1 is LGHNA and CDR2 is YSLEER in the germline V gene. With 3 bases clipped from V and 3 bases from J, the junction kept 8 bases outside the gene matches. The CDR3 loop spans 18 amino acids. The CDR3 is CASSQEVGLAGVYNEQFF. The CDR3 region has the DNA TGCGCCAGCAGCCAGGAGGTTGGACTAGCGGGAGTCTACAATGAGCAGTTCTTC.

This clone was recorded a few times. The V call is TRBV10-3, the J call TRBJ1-1, with TRBD1 matching over 8 bases. The CDR3 covers 16 residues. Germline CDR1 and CDR2: ENHRY and SYGVKD. The V and J ends lost 4 bases and 3 bases, in that order; junction bases with no gene match: 10. The CDR3 here is CAISGRRTGFDTEAFF. The CDR3 nucleotides are TGTGCCATCAGTGGACGGCGGACAGGGTTCGACACTGAAGCTTTCTTT.

The rearrangement uses TRBV28 and TRBJ1-1, with a possible D match to TRBD1 (5 bases). CDR3 length: 16 amino acids. CDR1 and CDR2 from the germline V gene are MDHEN and SYDVKM. V lost 4 bases and J 5 bases, leaving 20 bases between the germline ends. The CDR3 nucleotides are TGTGCCAGCAGTTCCTATGAATCGGGGGGGGTAACTGAAGCTTTCTTT. Its protein product is CASSSYESGGVTEAFF.

This clone has only a few counts. An end of the junction differs from the germline gene, which may be a read error. V usage is TRBV11-2 and J usage is TRBJ2-7; no definite D call. The V gene's germline CDR1 is SGHAT and CDR2 FQNNGV. The length of the CDR3 is 14 residues. The CDR3 coding sequence is TGTGCCAGCAGCCTAGATAGATCTGCCTACGAGCAGTACTTC. Protein: CASSLDRSAYEQYF.

This clone has more than one count but fewer than ten. This chain joins TRBV6-4 and TRBJ2-3; TRBD1 aligns across 7 bases. V was clipped by 4 bases and J by 2 bases; unmatched bases: 6. The CDR3 is 15 amino acids. Germline V CDR1 and CDR2: MRHNA, SNTAGT. The CDR3: CASSVQGTHTDTQYF. CDR3 bases: TGTGCCAGCAGTGTACAGGGGACACACACAGATACGCAGTATTTT.

This chain uses TRBV5-4 with TRBJ2-1, with 8 nucleotides matching TRBD2. The CDR3 loop spans 15 amino acids. The germline gives CDR1 SGHNT, CDR2 YYREEE (reference sequence). The V segment lost 4 bases and the J segment 2 bases; nucleotides outside the gene matches: 5. The CDR3 reads CASSQSGSPYNEQFF. CDR3 bases: TGTGCCAGCAGCCAGAGCGGGAGCCCCTACAATGAGCAGTTCTTC.

This sequence joins TRBV5-5 and TRBJ1-4, with a weak D call TRBD1 (6 bases). CDR1 SGHKS and CDR2 YYEKEE come from the germline V gene (reference sequence). The length of the CDR3 is 13 residues. The V gene lost 6 bases and the J gene lost 5 bases, with 11 bases spanning the gap. CDR3 residues: CASMGASNEKLFF. In nucleotides, the CDR3 is TGTGCCAGCATGGGGGCGTCAAATGAAAAACTGTTTTTT.

This rearrangement joins TRBV18 to TRBJ2-7; 7 nucleotides match TRBD1. Germline V CDR1 and CDR2: KGHSH, LQKENI. The CDR3 loop spans 14 amino acids. J gave up 1 base and V 6 bases, and 6 bases lay outside the gene matches. The CDR3 nucleotides are TGTGCCAGCTCCGGGACAGATAATTCCTACGAGCAGTACTTC. This codes for CASSGTDNSYEQYF. The full variable domain, rest sourced from reference TRBV18 and TRBJ2-7, is NAGVMQNPRHLVRRRGQEARLRCSPMKGHSHVYWYRQLPEEGLKFMVYLQKENIIDESGMPKERFSAEFPKEGPSILRIQQVVRGDSAAYFCASSGTDNSYEQYFGPGTRLTVT.

This clone was observed a single time. The chain is built from TRBV5-4 and TRBJ2-1; 11 positions match TRBD1. Trimming at V came to 3 bases and at J to 3 bases, leaving 2 bases not matched to a gene. This CDR3 has 15 amino acids. In germline, CDR1 is SGHNT, CDR2 YYREEE (reference sequence). The DNA of the CDR3 is TGTGCCAGCAGCTCTGGGACAGGGGGCTACAATGAGCAGTTCTTC. This gives the protein CASSSGTGGYNEQFF. The full variable domain, rest sourced from reference TRBV5-4 and TRBJ2-1, is ETGVTQSPTHLIKTRGQQVTLRCSSQSGHNTVSWYQQALGQGPQFIFQYYREEENGRGNFPPRFSGLQFPNYSSELNVNALELDDSALYLCASSSGTGGYNEQFFGPGTRLTVL.

This clone was detected a few times. The rearrangement joins TRBV27 to TRBJ2-1; TRBD2 might be the D (5 bases). The CDR3 contains 14 residues. The germline V and J ends were trimmed by 4 bases and 6 bases, with 13 bases remaining between them. The germline V gene has CDR1 MNHEY and CDR2 SMNVEV (reference sequence). CDR3 in amino acids: CASSYTRSSNEQFF. The CDR3 nucleotides read TGTGCCAGCAGTTACACTAGATCAAGCAATGAGCAGTTCTTC.

The chain links TRBV28 to TRBJ1-4; 10 positions match TRBD1. V trimming: 7 bases; J trimming: 6 bases; junction bases outside the gene matches: 8. Germline CDR1 is MDHEN and CDR2 is SYDVKM. This CDR3 region has 15 residues. DNA for the CDR3: TGTGCCAGCAATCCGGCAGGGACAGGGGATGAAAAACTGTTTTTT. It is translated as CASNPAGTGDEKLFF. The variable domain in full, completed from reference TRBV28 and TRBJ1-4, reads DVKVTQSSRYLVKRTGEKVFLECVQDMDHENMFWYRQDPGLGLRLIYFSYDVKMKEKGDIPEGYSVSREKKERFSLILESASTNQTSMYLCASNPAGTGDEKLFFGSGTQLSVL.

The chain joins TRBV12-5 to TRBJ1-1, with unresolved D. Germline CDR1 is LGHNT and CDR2 is FRNRAP. With 7 bases removed from V and 0 bases from J, the gap between germline ends came to 9 bases. There are 13 residues in the CDR3. The CDR3 nucleotides read TGTGCTAGTGCACGAGGTTTGAACACTGAAGCTTTCTTT. Translating gives CASARGLNTEAFF.